This T cell receptor (beta chain) emerged from a study of T cell clonality in common variable immunodeficiency. General study findings and limits: In common variable immunodeficiency, TCR beta chains reportedly carried fewer deletions and N-nucleotide insertions.

Trimming removed 7 bases from V and 2 bases from J, with 13 bases in between. Looked up from germline, CDR1 is LNHDA and CDR2 is SQIVND (reference sequence). CDR3 length equals 14 residues. Sequenced by immunoSEQ multiplex PCR; TCRdb stores in-frame clones only, minus some. The sample shows approximately 14,000 clones, none of them appearing just once. Ten or more counts support this clone. Its matching antigen is unknown. The read terminates 3 residues ahead of where the CDR3 ends, so the germline J gene completes it. The clonotype was recovered from a human donor with common variable immunodeficiency. J is TRBJ2-3 and V is TRBV19; D is perhaps TRBD2 (6 bases). Sequencing was done on a sample of peripheral blood mononuclear cells. The DNA read from the CDR3 is TGTGCCAGTATGGAGGCGGGAACCACAGATACG. Its translation is CASMEAGTTDT. The entire CDR3 protein is CASMEAGTTDTQYF. The entire variable domain, with the rest obtained from reference TRBV19 and TRBJ2-3, is as follows: DGGITQSPKYLFRKEGQNVTLSCEQNLNHDAMYWYRQDPGQGLRLIYYSQIVNDFQKGDIAEGYSVSREKKESFPLTVTSAQKNPTAFYLCASMEAGTTDTQYFGPGTRLTVL.